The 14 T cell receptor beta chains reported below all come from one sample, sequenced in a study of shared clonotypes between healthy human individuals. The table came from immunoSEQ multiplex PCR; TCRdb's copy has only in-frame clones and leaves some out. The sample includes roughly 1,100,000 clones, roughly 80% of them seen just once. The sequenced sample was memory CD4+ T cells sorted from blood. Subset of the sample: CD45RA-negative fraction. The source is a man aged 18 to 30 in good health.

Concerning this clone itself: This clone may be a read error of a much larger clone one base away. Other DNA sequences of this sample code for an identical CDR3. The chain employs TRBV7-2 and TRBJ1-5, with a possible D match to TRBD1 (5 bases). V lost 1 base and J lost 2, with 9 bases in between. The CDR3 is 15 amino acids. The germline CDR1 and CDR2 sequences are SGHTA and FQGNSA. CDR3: CASSLGREGNQPQHF. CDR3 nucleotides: TGTGCCAGCAGCTTAGGCAGGGAGGGCAATCAGCCCCAGCATTTT.

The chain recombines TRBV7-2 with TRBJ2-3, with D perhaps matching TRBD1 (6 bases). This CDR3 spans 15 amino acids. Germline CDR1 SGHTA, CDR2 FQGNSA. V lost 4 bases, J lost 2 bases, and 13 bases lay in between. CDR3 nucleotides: TGTGCCAGCAGCTCAGGGGTCGGATACACAGATACGCAGTATTTT. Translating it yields CASSSGVGYTDTQYF.

For the CDR3, the DNA is TGTGCCAGCAGCGGGACAGTGTTAGGGCAGCCCCAGCATTTT. It translates to CASSGTVLGQPQHF. The J gene is TRBJ1-5, the V gene TRBV6-1, with 7 bases lining up with TRBD1. This CDR3 spans 14 amino acids. Germline loops: CDR1 MNHNS, CDR2 SASEGT. With 6 bases clipped from V and 7 bases from J, the junction kept 9 bases outside the gene matches.

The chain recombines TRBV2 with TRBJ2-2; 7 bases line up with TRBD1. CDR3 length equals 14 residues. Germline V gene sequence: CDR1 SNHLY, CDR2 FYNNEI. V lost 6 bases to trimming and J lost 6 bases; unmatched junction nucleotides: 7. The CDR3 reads CASRRTGAPGELFF. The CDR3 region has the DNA TGTGCCAGCAGGAGAACAGGGGCCCCCGGGGAGCTGTTTTTT.

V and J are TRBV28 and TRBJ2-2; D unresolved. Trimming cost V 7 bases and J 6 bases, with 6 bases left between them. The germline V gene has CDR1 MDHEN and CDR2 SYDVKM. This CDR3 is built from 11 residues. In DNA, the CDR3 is TGTGCCAGCATATCAGCCGGGGAGCTGTTTTTT. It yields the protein CASISAGELFF.

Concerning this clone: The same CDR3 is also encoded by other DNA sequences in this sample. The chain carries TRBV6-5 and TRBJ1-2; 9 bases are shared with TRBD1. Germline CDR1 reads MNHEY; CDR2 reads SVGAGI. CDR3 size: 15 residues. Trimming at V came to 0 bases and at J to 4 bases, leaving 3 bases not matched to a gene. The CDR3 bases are TGTGCCAGCAGTTACTCATCGACAGGGGGCTATGGCTACACCTTC. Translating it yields CASSYSSTGGYGYTF.

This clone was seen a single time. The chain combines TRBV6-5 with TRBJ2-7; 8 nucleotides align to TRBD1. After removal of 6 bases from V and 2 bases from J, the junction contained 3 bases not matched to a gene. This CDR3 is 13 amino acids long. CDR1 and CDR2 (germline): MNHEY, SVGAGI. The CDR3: CASRSGGPYEQYF. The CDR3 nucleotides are TGTGCCAGCAGGTCAGGGGGCCCCTACGAGCAGTACTTC.

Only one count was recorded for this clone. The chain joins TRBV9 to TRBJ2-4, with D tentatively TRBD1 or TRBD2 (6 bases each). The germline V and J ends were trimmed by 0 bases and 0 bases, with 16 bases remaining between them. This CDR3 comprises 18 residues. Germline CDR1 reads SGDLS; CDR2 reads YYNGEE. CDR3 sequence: CASSVEGQGGLAKNIQYF. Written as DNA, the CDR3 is TGTGCCAGCAGCGTAGAGGGTCAAGGGGGGTTAGCCAAAAACATTCAGTACTTC.

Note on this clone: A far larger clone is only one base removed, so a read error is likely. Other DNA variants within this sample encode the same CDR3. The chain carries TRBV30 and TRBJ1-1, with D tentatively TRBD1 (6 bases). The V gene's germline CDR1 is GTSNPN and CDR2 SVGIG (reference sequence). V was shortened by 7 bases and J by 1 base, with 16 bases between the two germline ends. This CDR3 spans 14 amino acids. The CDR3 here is CAFYFGTQNTEAFF. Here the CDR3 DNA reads TGTGCCTTCTACTTCGGGACACAGAACACTGAAGCTTTCTTT.

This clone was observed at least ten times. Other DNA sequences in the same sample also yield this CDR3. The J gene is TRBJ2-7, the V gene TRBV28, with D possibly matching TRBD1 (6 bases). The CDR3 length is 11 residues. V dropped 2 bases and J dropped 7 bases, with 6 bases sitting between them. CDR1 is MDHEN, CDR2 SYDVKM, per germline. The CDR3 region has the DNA TGTGCCAGCAGTTTAAGGGGGGAGCAGTACTTC. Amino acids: CASSLRGEQYF.

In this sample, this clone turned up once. CDR3 nucleotides: TGTGCCAGCAGCCCCCGAGTACTAGCGTCAGATACGCAGTATTTT. Its translation: CASSPRVLASDTQYF. J is TRBJ2-3 and V is TRBV5-6; 7 bases align to TRBD2. The germline V gene encodes CDR1 SGHDT and CDR2 YYEEEE. V lost 4 bases, J lost 4 bases, and 9 bases stayed unmatched. The CDR3 spans 15 residues.

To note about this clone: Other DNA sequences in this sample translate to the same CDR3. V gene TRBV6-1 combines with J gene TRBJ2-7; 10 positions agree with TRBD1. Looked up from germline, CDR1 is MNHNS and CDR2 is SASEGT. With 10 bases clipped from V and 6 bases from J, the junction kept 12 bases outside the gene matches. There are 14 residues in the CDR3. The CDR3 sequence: CAITPGQGYSEQYF. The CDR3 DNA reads TGTGCCATCACCCCGGGACAGGGGTACTCCGAGCAGTACTTC.

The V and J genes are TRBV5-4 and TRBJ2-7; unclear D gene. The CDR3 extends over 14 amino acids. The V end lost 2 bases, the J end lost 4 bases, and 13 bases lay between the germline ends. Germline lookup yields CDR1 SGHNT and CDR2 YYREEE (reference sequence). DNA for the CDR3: TGTGCCAGCAGCTTAAGCAGCCTAAATTACGAGCAGTACTTC. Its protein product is CASSLSSLNYEQYF. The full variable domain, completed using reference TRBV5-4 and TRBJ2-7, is ETGVTQSPTHLIKTRGQQVTLRCSSQSGHNTVSWYQQALGQGPQFIFQYYREEENGRGNFPPRFSGLQFPNYSSELNVNALELDDSALYLCASSLSSLNYEQYFGPGTRLTVT.

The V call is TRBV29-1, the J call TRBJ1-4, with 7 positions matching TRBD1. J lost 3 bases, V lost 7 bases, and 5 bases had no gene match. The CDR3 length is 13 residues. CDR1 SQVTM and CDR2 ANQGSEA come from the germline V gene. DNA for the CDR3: TGCAGCGGAAGGGACAGTCCTAATGAAAAACTGTTTTTT. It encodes CSGRDSPNEKLFF.